This TCR beta chain was recorded in a study of T cells in Graves' hyperthyroidism and ophthalmopathy. Study-wide background: Staff took peripheral blood when the initial diagnosis was made, before any treatment began.

Patients aged 18 to 65 with hyperthyroidism were newly diagnosed, with duration under 2 months. Note on this clonotype: Its matching antigen is unknown.

Amplification yielded TCR beta CDR3 regions, with RNA transcripts as the source. Initially, a first-round RT-PCR of the TCR CDR3 employed the HTBI primer set. TCRdb ran MiXCR on the multiplex PCR reads and lists one entry per CDR3 protein. This sample yields about 510,000 distinct CDR3 sequences, of which about 14% are seen a single time; over 11% belongs to the top ten. Study-level results: Ophthalmopathy prediction by the model preceded onset by a median about 6.8 months. Among clonotypes expanded in thyroid above 0.001, most were also found in blood.

Germline assignment: CDR1 GTSNPN and CDR2 SVGIG (reference sequence). CDR3 length equals 16 residues. The ends lost 4 bases at V and 3 bases at J; junction bases unmatched: 12. The specimen sequenced was blood. The sequence was collected from a woman between 40 and 55 years old with Graves' hyperthyroidism. The rearrangement joins TRBV30 to TRBJ1-2; TRBD1 matches at 9 bases. The CDR3 is CAWTLATGGADYGYTF. As DNA, the CDR3 is TGTGCCTGGACCTTAGCCACAGGGGGCGCGGACTATGGCTACACCTTC.